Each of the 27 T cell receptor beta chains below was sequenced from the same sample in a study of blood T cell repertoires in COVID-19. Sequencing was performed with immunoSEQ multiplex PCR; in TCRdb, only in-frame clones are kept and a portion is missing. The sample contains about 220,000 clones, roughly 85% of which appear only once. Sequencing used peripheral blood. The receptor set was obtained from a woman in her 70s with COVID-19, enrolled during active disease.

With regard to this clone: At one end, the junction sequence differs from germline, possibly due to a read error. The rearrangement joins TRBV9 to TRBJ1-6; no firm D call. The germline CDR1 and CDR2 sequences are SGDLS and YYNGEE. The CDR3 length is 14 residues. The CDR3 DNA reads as TGTGCCAGCAACGTAGATGCTAGGAATTCACCCCTCCACTTT. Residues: CASNVDARNSPLHF. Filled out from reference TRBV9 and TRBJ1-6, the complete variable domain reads DSGVTQTPKHLITATGQRVTLRCSPRSGDLSVYWYQQSLDQGLQFLIQYYNGEERAKGNILERFSAQQFPDLHSELNLSSLELGDSALYFCASNVDARNSPLHFGNGTRLTVT.

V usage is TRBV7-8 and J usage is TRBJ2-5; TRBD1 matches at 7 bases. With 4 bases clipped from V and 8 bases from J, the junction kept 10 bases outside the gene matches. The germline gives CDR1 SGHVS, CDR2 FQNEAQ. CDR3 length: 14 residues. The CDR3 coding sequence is TGTGCCAGCAGCTCCACCGCGGACAGGACAACCCAGTACTTC. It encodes CASSSTADRTTQYF.

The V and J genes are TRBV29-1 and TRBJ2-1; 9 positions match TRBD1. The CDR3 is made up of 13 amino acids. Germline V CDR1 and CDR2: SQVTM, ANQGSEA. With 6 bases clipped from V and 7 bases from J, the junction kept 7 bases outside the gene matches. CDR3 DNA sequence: TGCAGCGTACGGGACAGGGTGGGAAATGAGCAGTTCTTC. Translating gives CSVRDRVGNEQFF.

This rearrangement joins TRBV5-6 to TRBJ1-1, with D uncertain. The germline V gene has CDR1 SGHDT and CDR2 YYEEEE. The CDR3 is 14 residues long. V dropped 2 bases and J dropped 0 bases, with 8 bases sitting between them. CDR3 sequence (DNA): TGTGCCAGCAGCTTTGGCAGTTTGAACACTGAAGCTTTCTTT. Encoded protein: CASSFGSLNTEAFF.

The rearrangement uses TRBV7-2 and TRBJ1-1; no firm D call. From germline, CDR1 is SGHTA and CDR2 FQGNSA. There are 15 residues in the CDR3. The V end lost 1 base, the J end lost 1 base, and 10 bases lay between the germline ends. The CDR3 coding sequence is TGTGCCAGCAGCTTAGTTCGTTCCAGGAACACTGAAGCTTTCTTT. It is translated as CASSLVRSRNTEAFF.

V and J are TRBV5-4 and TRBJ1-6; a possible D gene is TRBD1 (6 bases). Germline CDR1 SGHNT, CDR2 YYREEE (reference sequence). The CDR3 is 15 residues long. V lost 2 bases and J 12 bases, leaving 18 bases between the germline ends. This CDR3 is CASSFPGQPREPLHF. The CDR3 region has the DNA TGTGCCAGCAGCTTTCCGGGACAACCGAGAGAACCCCTCCACTTT.

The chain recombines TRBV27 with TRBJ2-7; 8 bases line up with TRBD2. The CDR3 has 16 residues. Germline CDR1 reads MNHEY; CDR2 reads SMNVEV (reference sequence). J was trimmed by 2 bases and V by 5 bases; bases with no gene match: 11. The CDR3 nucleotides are TGTGCCAGCAGTCGTCAACCGGGACTAGGGGCCTACGAGCAGTACTTC. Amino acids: CASSRQPGLGAYEQYF.

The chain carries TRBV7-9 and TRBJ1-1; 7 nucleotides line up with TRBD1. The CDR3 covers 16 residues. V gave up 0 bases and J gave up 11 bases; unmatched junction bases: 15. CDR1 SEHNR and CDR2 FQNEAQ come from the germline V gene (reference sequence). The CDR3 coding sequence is TGTGCCAGCAGCTTAGCTGGGACAGCCGCCGATAGCGAGGCTTTCTTT. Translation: CASSLAGTAADSEAFF.

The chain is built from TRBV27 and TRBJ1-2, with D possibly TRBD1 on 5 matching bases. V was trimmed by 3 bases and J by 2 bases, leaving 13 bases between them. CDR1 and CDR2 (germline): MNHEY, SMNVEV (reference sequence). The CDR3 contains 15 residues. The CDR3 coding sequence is TGTGCCAGCAGTTTGATGGGCAGGGTAAACTATGGCTACACCTTC. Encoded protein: CASSLMGRVNYGYTF.

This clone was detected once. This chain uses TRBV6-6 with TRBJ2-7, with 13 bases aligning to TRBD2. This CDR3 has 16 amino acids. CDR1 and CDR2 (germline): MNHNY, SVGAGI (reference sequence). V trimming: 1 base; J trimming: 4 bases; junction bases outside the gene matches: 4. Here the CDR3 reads CASSYYGTSGVYEQYF. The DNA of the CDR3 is TGTGCCAGCAGTTACTACGGGACTAGCGGGGTTTACGAGCAGTACTTC.

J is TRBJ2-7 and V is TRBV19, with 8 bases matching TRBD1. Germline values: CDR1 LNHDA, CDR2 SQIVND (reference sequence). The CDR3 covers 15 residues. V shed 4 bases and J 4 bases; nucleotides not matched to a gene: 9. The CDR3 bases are TGTGCCAGTAGTACCCAGGGGGCGACGGCGTACGAGCAGTACTTC. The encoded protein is CASSTQGATAYEQYF.

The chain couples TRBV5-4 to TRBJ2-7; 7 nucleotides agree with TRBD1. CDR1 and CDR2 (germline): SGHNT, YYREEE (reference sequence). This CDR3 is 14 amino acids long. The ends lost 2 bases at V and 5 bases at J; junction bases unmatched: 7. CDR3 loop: CASSLGDRAHEQYF. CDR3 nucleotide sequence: TGTGCCAGCAGCTTAGGAGACAGGGCCCACGAGCAGTACTTC.

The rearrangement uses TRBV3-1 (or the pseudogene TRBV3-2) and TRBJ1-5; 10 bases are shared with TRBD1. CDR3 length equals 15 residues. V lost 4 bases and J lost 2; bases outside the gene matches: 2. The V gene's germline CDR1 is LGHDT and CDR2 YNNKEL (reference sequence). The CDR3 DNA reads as TGTGCCAGCAGCCGGGGGACAGGGGGCAATCAGCCCCAGCATTTT. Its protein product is CASSRGTGGNQPQHF.

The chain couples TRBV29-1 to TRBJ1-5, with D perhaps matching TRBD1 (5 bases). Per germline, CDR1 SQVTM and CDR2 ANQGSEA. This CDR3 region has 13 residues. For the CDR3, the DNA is TGCAGTGCCATTGACAGTAGCAATCAGCCCCAGCATTTT. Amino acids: CSAIDSSNQPQHF.

As DNA, the CDR3 is TGTGCCAGCAGCTTAGTAGGGGTCGAAAACACTGAAGCTTTCTTT. As protein: CASSLVGVENTEAFF. The V and J genes are TRBV7-2 and TRBJ1-1, with D maybe TRBD1 (5 bases). The CDR3 totals 15 residues. V was trimmed by 1 base and J by 2 bases, leaving 11 bases between them. Germline V gene data show CDR1 as SGHTA and CDR2 as FQGNSA.

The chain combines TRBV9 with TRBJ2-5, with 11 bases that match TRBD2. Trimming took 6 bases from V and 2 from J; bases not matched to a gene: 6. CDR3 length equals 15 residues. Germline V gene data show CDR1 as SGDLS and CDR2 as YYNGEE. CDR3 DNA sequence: TGTGCCAGCAATTTAGCGGGGGGGCCACAAGAGACCCAGTACTTC. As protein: CASNLAGGPQETQYF.

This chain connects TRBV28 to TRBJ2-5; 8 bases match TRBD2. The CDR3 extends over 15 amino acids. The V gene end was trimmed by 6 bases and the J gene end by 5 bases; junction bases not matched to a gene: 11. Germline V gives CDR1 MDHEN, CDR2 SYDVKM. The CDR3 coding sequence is TGTGCCAGCAGGAAAGAGGCGGGGGGTCGGGAGACCCAGTACTTC. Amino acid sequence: CASRKEAGGRETQYF.

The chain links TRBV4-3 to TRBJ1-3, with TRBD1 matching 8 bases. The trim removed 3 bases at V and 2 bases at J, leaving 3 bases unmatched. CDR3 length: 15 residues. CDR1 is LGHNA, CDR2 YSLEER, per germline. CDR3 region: CASSQSTGAGNTIYF. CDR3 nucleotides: TGCGCCAGCAGCCAGTCGACAGGGGCTGGAAACACCATATATTTT.

CDR3 bases: TGTGCCAGCAGCCCGGGGGTTTATAATTCACCCCTCCACTTT. It is translated as CASSPGVYNSPLHF. This chain uses TRBV7-6 with TRBJ1-6, with TRBD1 as a possible D gene (5 bases). This CDR3 spans 14 amino acids. The V and J ends lost 5 bases and 4 bases respectively, with 9 bases between them. Germline V gene data show CDR1 as SGHVS and CDR2 as FNYEAQ.

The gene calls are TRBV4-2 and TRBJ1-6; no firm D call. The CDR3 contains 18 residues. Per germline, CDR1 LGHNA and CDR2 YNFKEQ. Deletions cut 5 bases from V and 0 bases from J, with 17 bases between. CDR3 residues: CASSFELTPSSYNSPLHF. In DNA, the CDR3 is TGTGCCAGCAGCTTCGAACTGACACCGAGCTCCTATAATTCACCCCTCCACTTT.

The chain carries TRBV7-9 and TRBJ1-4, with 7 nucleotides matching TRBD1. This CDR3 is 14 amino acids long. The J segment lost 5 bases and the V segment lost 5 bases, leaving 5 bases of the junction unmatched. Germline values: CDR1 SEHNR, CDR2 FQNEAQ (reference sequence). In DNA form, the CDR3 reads TGTGCCAGCAGCCGCCGGGACAGCAATGAAAAACTGTTTTTT. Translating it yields CASSRRDSNEKLFF.

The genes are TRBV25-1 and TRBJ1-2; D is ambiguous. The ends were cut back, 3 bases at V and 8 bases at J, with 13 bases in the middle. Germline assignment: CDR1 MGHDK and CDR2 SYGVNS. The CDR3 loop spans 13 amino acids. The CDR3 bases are TGTGCCAGCAGTGAGCGGGGTGATCGCGGCTACACCTTC. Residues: CASSERGDRGYTF.

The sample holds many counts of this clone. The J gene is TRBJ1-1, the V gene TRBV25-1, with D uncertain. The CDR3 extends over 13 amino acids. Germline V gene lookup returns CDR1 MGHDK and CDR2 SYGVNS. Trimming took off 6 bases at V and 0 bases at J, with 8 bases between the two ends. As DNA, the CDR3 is TGTGCCAGCAGCGACTATTTGAACACTGAAGCTTTCTTT. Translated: CASSDYLNTEAFF.

CDR3: CASSSDRAEAFF. CDR3 DNA: TGTGCCAGCAGCTCGGACAGGGCTGAAGCTTTCTTT. The gene calls are TRBV5-5 and TRBJ1-1; 8 bases map to TRBD1. The length of the CDR3 is 12 residues. Germline V gives CDR1 SGHKS, CDR2 YYEKEE (reference sequence). Trimming at V came to 3 bases and at J to 6 bases, leaving 1 base not matched to a gene.

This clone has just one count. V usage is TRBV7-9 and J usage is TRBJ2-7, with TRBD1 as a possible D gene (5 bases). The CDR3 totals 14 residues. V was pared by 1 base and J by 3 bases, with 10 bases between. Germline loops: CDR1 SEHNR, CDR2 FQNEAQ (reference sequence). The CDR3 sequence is CASSLGSQVYEQYF. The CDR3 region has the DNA TGTGCCAGCAGCTTAGGGTCACAGGTCTACGAGCAGTACTTC.

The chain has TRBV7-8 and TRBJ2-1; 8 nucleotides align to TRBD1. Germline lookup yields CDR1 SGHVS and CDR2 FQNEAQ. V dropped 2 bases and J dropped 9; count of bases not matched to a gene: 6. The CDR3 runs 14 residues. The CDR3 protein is CASSLITGGTEQFF. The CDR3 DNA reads TGTGCCAGCAGCTTAATCACAGGGGGAACTGAGCAGTTCTTC.

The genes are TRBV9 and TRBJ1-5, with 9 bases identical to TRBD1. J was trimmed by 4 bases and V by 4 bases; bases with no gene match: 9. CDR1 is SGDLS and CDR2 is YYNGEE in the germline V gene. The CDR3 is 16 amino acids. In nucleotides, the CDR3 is TGTGCCAGCAGCAAAGGGACAGGGATGGTGAATCAGCCCCAGCATTTT. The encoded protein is CASSKGTGMVNQPQHF.